A single sample is the source of the 26 T cell receptor beta chains below, sequenced in a study of glioma-infiltrating T cells. The iRepertoire nested amplicon-rescue multiplex PCR amplified TCR alpha and beta CDR3s from RNA. TCRdb re-analysed the multiplex PCR reads in MiXCR, keeping a single row per CDR3 protein. There are roughly 100,000 distinct CDR3 sequences in the sample; around 30% occur only once, and roughly 45% lies in the top ten. Sequencing was carried out using glioma tissue, nonneoplastic brain tissue, or PBMCs (not recorded which). Source of these receptors: a human donor with low-grade glioma or glioblastoma, undergoing nonglioma brain surgery, or in good health (not recorded which).

Regarding this clonotype: A much larger clone differs from this one at a single base, so this may be a read error. The chain is built from TRBV5-1 and TRBJ1-1, with TRBD1 identical over 7 bases. In germline, CDR1 is SGHRS, CDR2 YFSETQ. The CDR3 loop spans 15 amino acids. The J segment lost 3 bases and the V segment lost 5 bases, leaving 10 bases of the junction unmatched. The CDR3 loop is CASRGTAGGDTEAFF. In DNA, the CDR3 is TGCGCCAGCAGAGGCACTGCAGGGGGGGACACTGAAGCTTTCTTT. The full variable domain, its missing parts supplied by reference TRBV5-1 and TRBJ1-1, is KAGVTQTPRYLIKTRGQQVTLSCSPISGHRSVSWYQQTPGQGLQFLFEYFSETQRNKGNFPGRFSGRQFSNSRSEMNVSTLELGDSALYLCASRGTAGGDTEAFFGQGTRLTVV.

With regard to this clonotype: At one end, the junction sequence differs from germline, possibly due to a read error. V and J are TRBV6-5 and TRBJ2-1; D perhaps matches TRBD2 (5 bases). CDR3 length: 16 residues. In germline, CDR1 is MNHEY, CDR2 SVGAGI. The CDR3 bases are TGTGCCAGCAGTTCTCTGGCCGGGCGGGCCTATAATGAGCAGCTCTTC. It yields the protein CASSSLAGRAYNEQLF.

This clonotype was detected a few times. The V gene is TRBV7-2, the J gene TRBJ2-3, with D unclear. Per germline, CDR1 SGHTA and CDR2 FQGNSA. The CDR3 consists of 16 residues. Trimming cost V 3 bases and J 1 base, with 14 bases left between them. The CDR3 here is CASSFRRAGGTDTQYF. The DNA for the CDR3 is TGTGCCAGCAGCTTCCGTCGGGCAGGAGGCACAGATACGCAGTATTTT.

This clonotype occurred many times. This rearrangement joins TRBV7-2 to TRBJ2-7; 9 bases are shared with TRBD2. Germline CDR1 and CDR2: SGHTA and FQGNSA. The CDR3 contains 15 residues. J was trimmed by 1 base and V by 2 bases; bases with no gene match: 3. Written as DNA, the CDR3 is TGTGCCAGCAGCTTAAGCGGGGGGCAGTCCTACGAGCAGTACTTC. This sequence encodes CASSLSGGQSYEQYF.

This clonotype was observed at least ten times. The genes are TRBV6-1 and TRBJ2-5; D might be TRBD1 (6 bases). With 0 bases removed from V and 5 bases from J, the gap between germline ends came to 13 bases. The CDR3 contains 15 residues. CDR1 and CDR2 (germline): MNHNS, SASEGT. This CDR3 is CASSEAGARGETQYF. CDR3 in DNA: TGTGCCAGCAGTGAAGCAGGGGCGAGGGGGGAGACCCAGTACTTC.

This clonotype turned up a few times. The J gene is TRBJ2-7, the V gene TRBV29-1, with 10 bases lining up with TRBD2. This CDR3 contains 13 residues. Unmatched junction bases numbered 4, after V lost 4 bases and J lost 4 bases. Germline assignment: CDR1 SQVTM and CDR2 ANQGSEA. CDR3 coding DNA: TGCAGCGTTGTTGGTAGCGGGGGGTACGAGCAGTACTTC. It codes for CSVVGSGGYEQYF.

Many counts were recorded for this clonotype. V usage is TRBV28 and J usage is TRBJ2-3; no reliable D call. V lost 4 bases and J lost 6, with 11 bases in between. CDR1 is MDHEN and CDR2 is SYDVKM in the germline V gene. The CDR3 runs 13 residues. The CDR3 sequence: CASSSPHTDTQYF. The CDR3 DNA follows: TGTGCCAGCAGTTCTCCTCACACCGATACGCAGTATTTT.

This clonotype was counted only a few times. With a much larger clone just one base away, this may be a read error. The chain employs TRBV20-1 and TRBJ2-3; 11 nucleotides line up with TRBD2. Trimming took 3 bases from V and 6 from J; bases not matched to a gene: 2. The V gene's germline CDR1 is DFQATT and CDR2 SNEGSKA (reference sequence). The CDR3 consists of 13 residues. CDR3 protein: CSARSSGGDTQYF. CDR3 nucleotides: TGCAGTGCTAGGTCTAGCGGGGGGGATACGCAGTATTTT.

The table lists this clonotype with many counts. The chain is built from TRBV4-1 and TRBJ2-3, with 10 bases identical to TRBD1. Looked up from germline, CDR1 is MGHRA and CDR2 is YSYEKL. The CDR3 length is 16 residues. Germline trimming cut 3 bases from V and 7 bases from J; bases unmatched to any gene: 10. As DNA, the CDR3 is TGCGCCAGCAGCCATCCCCCGGGACAGGGGACGAATACGCAGTATTTT. Amino acids: CASSHPPGQGTNTQYF.

This clonotype was found many times. The chain uses TRBV28 and TRBJ1-1; TRBD1 might be the D (6 bases). Germline V gives CDR1 MDHEN, CDR2 SYDVKM. The CDR3 contains 12 residues. V was cut by 5 bases and J by 13 bases, with 17 bases left in between. CDR3 DNA: TGTGCCAGCAGTACCCGGACAGCAGCGATTTTCTTT. It specifies CASSTRTAAIFF.

Ten or more counts support this clonotype. The chain carries TRBV6-6 and TRBJ2-1; perhaps TRBD2 as D (6 bases). Germline values: CDR1 MNHNY, CDR2 SVGAGI (reference sequence). The CDR3 length is 16 residues. V was clipped by 2 bases and J by 0 bases, with 11 bases between them. This CDR3 reads CASSYGTYSSYNEQFF. The CDR3 coding sequence is TGTGCCAGCAGTTACGGGACTTACAGCTCCTACAATGAGCAGTTCTTC.

V and J are TRBV6-2 or TRBV6-3 and TRBJ2-5; no reliable D call. Germline values: CDR1 MNHEY, CDR2 SVGEGT. The ends were cut back, 2 bases at V and 13 bases at J, with 17 bases in the middle. The CDR3 has 13 amino acids. The CDR3 protein is CASSYLPEETRYF. The DNA for the CDR3 is TGTGCCAGCAGTTACCTACCCGAAGAGACACGGTACTTC.

This clonotype was found a few times. The chain joins TRBV5-4 to TRBJ2-2; TRBD1 agrees at 9 bases. CDR1 and CDR2 (germline): SGHNT, YYREEE (reference sequence). The CDR3 length is 16 residues. Trimming at V came to 4 bases and at J to 4 bases, leaving 8 bases not matched to a gene. CDR3 DNA sequence: TGTGCCAGCAGCGCATTAAACAGGGGGCCCACCGGGGAGCTGTTTTTT. It is translated as CASSALNRGPTGELFF.

The rearrangement uses TRBV2 and TRBJ2-7; D perhaps matches TRBD1 (6 bases). V lost 4 bases, J lost 0 bases, and 10 bases lay in between. Germline loops: CDR1 SNHLY, CDR2 FYNNEI. The length of the CDR3 is 14 residues. Here the CDR3 reads CASSGTDSSYEQYF. CDR3 coding DNA: TGTGCCAGCAGTGGTACGGACAGCTCCTACGAGCAGTACTTC.

This clonotype occurred many times. The chain recombines TRBV7-9 with TRBJ2-1; 9 bases map to TRBD2. Germline V lookup: CDR1 SEHNR, CDR2 FQNEAQ (reference sequence). CDR3 length: 15 residues. The ends lost 1 base at V and 7 bases at J; junction bases unmatched: 5. The chain's CDR3 is CASSLGAGGINEQFF. The CDR3 DNA reads as TGTGCCAGCAGCTTAGGAGCGGGGGGAATAAATGAGCAGTTCTTC.

In regard to this clonotype: A much larger clonotype is one base distant, so this may be a read error. The chain employs TRBV12-3 or TRBV12-4 and TRBJ1-1; D is ambiguous. The V end was cut by 2 bases, the J end by 1 base, with 5 bases between. The CDR3 length is 13 residues. CDR3 amino acids: CASSLMWNTEAFF. The CDR3 DNA follows: TGTGCCAGCAGTTTAATGTGGAACACTGAAGCTTTCTTT.

A word on this clonotype: The junction differs from germline at one of its ends, possibly a read error. V and J are TRBV7-9 and TRBJ1-5, with 7 positions matching TRBD1. Germline CDR1 reads SEHNR; CDR2 reads FQNEAQ (reference sequence). The length of the CDR3 is 15 residues. CDR3 region: CASSPVGQVGRPKHF. The CDR3 DNA sequence: TGTGCCAGCAGCCCCGTCGGACAGGTGGGACGGCCCAAGCATTTT.

This clonotype was seen a few times. This sequence joins TRBV20-1 and TRBJ1-2; D gene uncertain. The germline V gene encodes CDR1 DFQATT and CDR2 SNEGSKA (reference sequence). V lost 5 bases to trimming and J lost 1 base, with 14 bases between them. The CDR3 totals 14 residues. CDR3 residues: CSASAQPYNYGYTF. In DNA form, the CDR3 reads TGCAGTGCTTCGGCTCAACCTTATAACTATGGCTACACCTTC.

Here the CDR3 reads CASSISSSGGQDTQYF. CDR3 sequence (DNA): TGTGCCAGCAGCATCTCTTCTAGCGGGGGGCAAGATACGCAGTATTTT. The rearrangement uses TRBV7-3 and TRBJ2-3; 11 nucleotides match TRBD2. Germline V lookup: CDR1 SGHTA, CDR2 FQGTGA. Trimming at V came to 5 bases and at J to 5 bases, leaving 9 bases not matched to a gene. The CDR3 covers 16 residues.

The sample holds many counts of this clonotype. This chain connects TRBV7-2 to TRBJ1-2, with 8 bases identical to TRBD1. Germline assignment: CDR1 SGHTA and CDR2 FQGNSA. V trimming: 4 bases; J trimming: 7 bases; junction bases outside the gene matches: 8. This CDR3 comprises 14 residues. CDR3 amino acids: CASSSYDRGGGYTF. CDR3 in DNA: TGTGCCAGCAGCTCCTATGACAGGGGCGGTGGCTACACCTTC. The full variable domain, completed using reference TRBV7-2 and TRBJ1-2, is GAGVSQSPSNKVTEKGKDVELRCDPISGHTALYWYRQSLGQGLEFLIYFQGNSAPDKSGLPSDRFSAERTGGSVSTLTIQRTQQEDSAVYLCASSSYDRGGGYTFGSGTRLTVV.

A note on this clonotype: This could be a read error, since a much larger clone is one nucleotide away. The chain employs TRBV19 and TRBJ2-7; 10 bases are a match to TRBD1. V was clipped by 4 bases and J by 6 bases; unmatched bases: 3. This CDR3 contains 13 residues. Germline V gene lookup returns CDR1 LNHDA and CDR2 SQIVND (reference sequence). This CDR3 is CASSRRTGGEQYF. The DNA of the CDR3 is TGTGCCAGTAGTAGGAGGACAGGGGGCGAGCAGTACTTC.

A remark on this clonotype: Just one base apart from a much larger clone, this may be a read error. The chain carries TRBV20-1 and TRBJ2-1; 7 bases map to TRBD2. Per the germline V gene, CDR1 is DFQATT and CDR2 is SNEGSKA (reference sequence). This CDR3 is 14 amino acids long. Losses at the gene ends were 3 bases for V and 6 bases for J; bases not matched to a gene: 8. The CDR3: CSARRGSRSNEQFF. CDR3 in DNA: TGCAGTGCTAGGCGCGGGAGCCGAAGCAATGAGCAGTTCTTC.

V and J are TRBV2 and TRBJ2-1; the D gene is possibly TRBD2 (6 bases). The V end lost 7 bases, the J end lost 8 bases, and 12 bases lay between the germline ends. Germline-derived CDR1 and CDR2 are SNHLY and FYNNEI. This CDR3 is built from 12 residues. The CDR3, as DNA: TGTGCCAGCACCGGTCCGGGGGATGAGCAGTTCTTC. Its protein product is CASTGPGDEQFF.

Worth noting for this clonotype: This clone may be a read error of a much larger clone one base away. V gene TRBV6-1 combines with J gene TRBJ2-5; no reliable D call. Germline V gene lookup returns CDR1 MNHNS and CDR2 SASEGT. This CDR3 has 14 residues. Here the CDR3 DNA reads TGTGCCCGCCGACCCGGCAGCCTCCAAGACACCCAGTACTTC. Protein product: CARRPGSLQDTQYF.

For this clonotype: One end of the junction is discordant with germline, which a read error may explain. The chain recombines TRBV20-1 with TRBJ1-1; D remains unclear. This CDR3 comprises 13 residues. Germline V gene lookup returns CDR1 DFQATT and CDR2 SNEGSKA (reference sequence). The CDR3 is CSAIYRATDETFF. DNA of the CDR3: TGCAGTGCTATTTATCGCGCGACGGATGAAACTTTCTTT.

This clonotype was counted ten times or more. CDR3 bases: TGTGCCAGTAGTAGGGACAGGGGGTTGAACACTGAAGCTTTCTTT. Translation: CASSRDRGLNTEAFF. This sequence joins TRBV19 and TRBJ1-1; TRBD1 aligns across 11 bases. This CDR3 region has 15 residues. Germline CDR1 is LNHDA and CDR2 is SQIVND (reference sequence). The V gene end was trimmed by 4 bases and the J gene end by 0 bases; junction bases not matched to a gene: 1.